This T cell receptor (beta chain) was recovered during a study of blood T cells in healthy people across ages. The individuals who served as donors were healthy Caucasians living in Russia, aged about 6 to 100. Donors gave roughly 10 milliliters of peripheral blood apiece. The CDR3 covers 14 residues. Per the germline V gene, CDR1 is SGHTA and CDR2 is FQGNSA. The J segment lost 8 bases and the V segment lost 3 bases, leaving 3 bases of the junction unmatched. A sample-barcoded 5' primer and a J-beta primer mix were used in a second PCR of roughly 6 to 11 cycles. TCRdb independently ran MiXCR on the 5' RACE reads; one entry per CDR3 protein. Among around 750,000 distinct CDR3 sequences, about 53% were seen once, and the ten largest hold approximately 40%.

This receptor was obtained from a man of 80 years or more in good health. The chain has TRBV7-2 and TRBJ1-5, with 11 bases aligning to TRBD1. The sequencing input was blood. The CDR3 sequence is CASSLPGQGEPQHF. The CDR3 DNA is TGTGCCAGCAGCTTGCCGGGACAGGGGGAGCCCCAGCATTTT.